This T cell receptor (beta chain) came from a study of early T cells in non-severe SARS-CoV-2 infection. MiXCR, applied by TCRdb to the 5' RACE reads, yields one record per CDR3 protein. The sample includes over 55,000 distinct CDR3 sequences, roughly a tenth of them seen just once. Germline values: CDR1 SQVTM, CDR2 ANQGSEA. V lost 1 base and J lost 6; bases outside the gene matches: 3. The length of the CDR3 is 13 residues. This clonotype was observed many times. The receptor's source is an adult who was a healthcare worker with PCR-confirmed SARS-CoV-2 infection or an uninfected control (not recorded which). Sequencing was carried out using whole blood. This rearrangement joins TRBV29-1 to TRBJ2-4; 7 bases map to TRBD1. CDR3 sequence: CSVEGTGGNIQYF. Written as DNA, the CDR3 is TGCAGCGTTGAAGGGACAGGAGGAAACATTCAGTACTTC.